This T cell receptor (beta chain) was recorded in a study of identifying expanded T cells in peripheral blood. This clone was observed a handful of times. Germline V CDR1 and CDR2: ENHRY, SYGVKD. The CDR3 sequence is 16 residues long. V was pared by 3 bases and J by 0 bases, with 8 bases of the junction left unmatched. The protocol was immunoSEQ multiplex PCR, while the TCRdb copy is restricted to in-frame clones and leaves out a portion. This table holds about 81,000 clones, 84% found once. The gene calls are TRBV10-3 and TRBJ2-7, with 7 nucleotides matching TRBD2. This receptor was identified in a person aged 18 to 70 in good health. Sequences were obtained from blood. This CDR3 is CAISESGTGGSYEQYF. The CDR3 DNA is TGTGCCATCAGTGAAAGCGGGACCGGGGGCTCCTACGAGCAGTACTTC.